Each of the 32 T cell receptor beta chains below was sequenced from the same sample in a study of T cell repertoires in ileal Crohn's disease. Time point described: neoterminal ileum biopsy at postoperative endoscopy, about 6 months after surgery. Generated by immunoSEQ multiplex PCR, the TCRdb table keeps only in-frame clones and is missing some. The table has around 2,000 clones, more than 80% seen once. Sequenced material: ileal tissue. Source of these receptors: an adult with Crohn's disease.

This chain links TRBV27 with TRBJ1-5; 9 bases align to TRBD1. Germline values: CDR1 MNHEY, CDR2 SMNVEV (reference sequence). The CDR3 is 17 residues long. With V trimmed by 6 bases and J by 0 bases, 9 bases remained unmatched. In nucleotides, the CDR3 is TGTGCCAGCAGGAGAACAGGGGGCTTCAATAGCAATCAGCCCCAGCATTTT. This gives the protein CASRRTGGFNSNQPQHF.

This clone was picked up a small number of times. CDR3 protein: CAWSVRGSGAGETKQYF. In DNA form, the CDR3 reads TGTGCCTGGAGTGTACGGGGAAGTGGAGCGGGGGAGACGAAGCAGTACTTC. The chain uses TRBV30 and TRBJ2-7; 8 nucleotides line up with TRBD2. Trimming at V came to 0 bases and at J to 8 bases, leaving 18 bases not matched to a gene. The germline V gene has CDR1 GTSNPN and CDR2 SVGIG (reference sequence). The CDR3 extends over 17 amino acids.

The genes are TRBV19 and TRBJ2-1, with TRBD1 identical over 11 bases. Germline V gene data show CDR1 as LNHDA and CDR2 as SQIVND (reference sequence). V lost 9 bases, J lost 7 bases, and 2 bases stayed unmatched. The CDR3 sequence is 12 residues long. The CDR3 reads CASRDRGNEQFF. The CDR3 coding sequence is TGTGCCAGCCGGGACAGGGGGAATGAGCAGTTCTTC.

The rearrangement uses TRBV29-1 and TRBJ2-3; 8 bases line up with TRBD1. Per germline, CDR1 SQVTM and CDR2 ANQGSEA. The CDR3 consists of 12 residues. Trimming at V came to 6 bases and at J to 6 bases, leaving 5 bases not matched to a gene. The CDR3 here is CSVGQGGDTQYF. CDR3 sequence (DNA): TGCAGCGTAGGACAGGGTGGGGATACGCAGTATTTT.

This clone was seen once. V is TRBV5-1 and J is TRBJ2-1; the D is unclear. Germline CDR1 SGHRS, CDR2 YFSETQ. The CDR3 consists of 15 residues. V lost 1 base and J lost 7, with 15 bases in between. The CDR3, as DNA: TGCGCCAGCAGCTTGATGGCCCGCATTGGGAATGAGCAGTTCTTC. Amino acids: CASSLMARIGNEQFF.

The chain couples TRBV6-4 to TRBJ2-6; no definite D call. The V end lost 0 bases, the J end lost 2 bases, and 8 bases lay between the germline ends. The CDR3 runs to 16 residues. Germline values: CDR1 MRHNA, CDR2 SNTAGT. This CDR3 reads CASSDSSSTGANVLTF. CDR3 nucleotide sequence: TGTGCCAGCAGTGACTCATCTAGTACTGGGGCCAACGTCCTGACTTTC.

The rearrangement uses TRBV27 and TRBJ1-5, with no clear D. CDR1 is MNHEY and CDR2 is SMNVEV in the germline V gene (reference sequence). This CDR3 is 15 amino acids long. V lost 0 bases to trimming and J lost 4 bases, with 10 bases between them. CDR3 in amino acids: CASSLSVTPNQPQHF. DNA for the CDR3: TGTGCCAGCAGTTTATCCGTAACTCCGAATCAGCCCCAGCATTTT.

The chain uses TRBV28 and TRBJ2-7; D might be TRBD1 (5 bases). The germline V gene encodes CDR1 MDHEN and CDR2 SYDVKM. V lost 2 bases, J lost 3 bases, and 8 bases lay in between. The CDR3 is 13 amino acids. The CDR3 here is CASSLNRFYEQYF. The CDR3 DNA follows: TGTGCCAGCAGTTTAAACAGGTTCTACGAGCAGTACTTC. Together with reference TRBV28 and TRBJ2-7, the CDR3 gives the full variable domain: DVKVTQSSRYLVKRTGEKVFLECVQDMDHENMFWYRQDPGLGLRLIYFSYDVKMKEKGDIPEGYSVSREKKERFSLILESASTNQTSMYLCASSLNRFYEQYFGPGTRLTVT.

This clone was picked up a small number of times. The chain couples TRBV21-1 to TRBJ2-3; no check of the table's D call, TRBD2, against the DNA was made. TRBV21-1 is described as a pseudogene. The CDR3 spans 14 residues. The DNA of the CDR3 is TGTGCCAGCAGCCAGACTAGCGGCACAGATACGCAGTATTTT. Encoded protein: CASSQTSGTDTQYF.

V and J are TRBV29-1 and TRBJ2-7, with D possibly TRBD1 on 6 matching bases. This CDR3 region has 12 residues. The V and J ends lost 7 bases and 3 bases respectively, with 13 bases between them. Germline CDR1 is SQVTM and CDR2 is ANQGSEA. CDR3 bases: TGCAGCGCCGGGACAACAGGCTACGAGCAGTACTTC. Its translation: CSAGTTGYEQYF.

This clone occurred a few times. The chain employs TRBV4-2 and TRBJ1-5, with D unclear. This CDR3 has 15 amino acids. V was trimmed by 1 base and J by 9 bases, leaving 16 bases between them. Looked up from germline, CDR1 is LGHNA and CDR2 is YNFKEQ. The DNA of the CDR3 is TGTGCCAGCAGCCAAGGTTTCGGAGATTCAGGGCCCCAGCATTTT. Translating it yields CASSQGFGDSGPQHF.

J is TRBJ1-3 and V is TRBV9; weak D call: TRBD1 (5 bases). V was trimmed by 7 bases and J by 0 bases, leaving 11 bases between them. The CDR3 is made up of 14 amino acids. Germline V lookup: CDR1 SGDLS, CDR2 YYNGEE. This CDR3 reads CASAGGTSGNTIYF. The DNA of the CDR3 is TGTGCCAGCGCAGGAGGGACCTCTGGAAACACCATATATTTT.

This clone was counted between two and nine times. This chain connects TRBV6-5 to TRBJ2-2; TRBD2 aligns across 10 bases. The V segment lost 8 bases and the J segment 4 bases; nucleotides outside the gene matches: 7. Germline CDR1 MNHEY, CDR2 SVGAGI. There are 15 residues in the CDR3. The CDR3 loop reads CASSGTSGVTGELFF. CDR3 nucleotide sequence: TGTGCCAGCTCGGGAACTAGCGGGGTCACCGGGGAGCTGTTTTTT.

The chain couples TRBV14 to TRBJ2-7; unclear D gene. This CDR3 comprises 11 residues. V gave up 4 bases and J gave up 10 bases, with 11 bases separating them. CDR1 and CDR2 (germline): SGHDN, FVKESK. The CDR3 coding sequence is TGTGCCAGCAGCCCCGGCGTGAGACAGTACTTC. This gives the protein CASSPGVRQYF.

This rearrangement joins TRBV7-2 to TRBJ2-3; D remains unclear. V lost 5 bases, J lost 4 bases, and 10 bases lay in between. CDR1 and CDR2 from the germline V gene are SGHTA and FQGNSA. CDR3 size: 13 residues. The CDR3 DNA follows: TGTGCCAGCAGCCCTATGTTTTCAGATACGCAGTATTTT. Protein: CASSPMFSDTQYF.

The sample holds a few counts of this clone. This rearrangement joins TRBV11-2 to TRBJ2-3; weak D call: TRBD2 (5 bases). The CDR3 contains 15 residues. From germline, CDR1 is SGHAT and CDR2 FQNNGV. The V and J ends lost 2 bases and 3 bases respectively, with 12 bases between them. The CDR3 sequence: CASSLRGSVTDTQYF. CDR3 bases: TGTGCCAGCAGCTTAAGAGGGAGCGTAACAGATACGCAGTATTTT.

The chain has TRBV19 and TRBJ1-1; possible D gene TRBD1, 5 bases. Germline values: CDR1 LNHDA, CDR2 SQIVND (reference sequence). The CDR3 sequence is 12 residues long. V lost 0 bases and J lost 8, with 7 bases in between. The CDR3 DNA is TGTGCCAGTAGTATAGAGGGGCGAGAAGCTTTCTTT. It encodes CASSIEGREAFF.

V gene TRBV7-2 combines with J gene TRBJ2-1; possibly TRBD1 for D (6 bases). Germline lookup yields CDR1 SGHTA and CDR2 FQGNSA. Trimming cost V 3 bases and J 0 bases, with 18 bases left between them. The CDR3 is 18 residues long. CDR3 region: CASSFNRQALSSYNEQFF. The CDR3 DNA is TGTGCCAGCAGCTTTAATAGACAGGCTTTAAGCTCCTACAATGAGCAGTTCTTC.

The genes are TRBV10-3 and TRBJ2-7; possibly TRBD1 or TRBD2 for D (5 bases each). There are 15 residues in the CDR3. V lost 6 bases, J lost 5 bases, and 20 bases lay in between. Germline V lookup: CDR1 ENHRY, CDR2 SYGVKD. The CDR3 region is CAIRGRDPPYNEQYF. The CDR3 DNA reads as TGTGCCATCAGGGGACGGGACCCTCCTTATAACGAGCAGTACTTC.

The gene calls are TRBV7-3 and TRBJ2-3; 7 positions match TRBD2. J was trimmed by 4 bases and V by 0 bases; bases with no gene match: 7. The CDR3 length is 16 residues. Looked up from germline, CDR1 is SGHTA and CDR2 is FQGTGA. The CDR3 DNA is TGTGCCAGCAGCTTAACGTTAGGCGGGAGTCCAGATACGCAGTATTTT. Translation: CASSLTLGGSPDTQYF.

The CDR3 here is CASSQDFRTGSEKLFF. As DNA, the CDR3 is TGCGCCAGCAGCCAAGATTTTCGTACAGGGAGTGAAAAACTGTTTTTT. The gene calls are TRBV4-3 and TRBJ1-4, with D perhaps TRBD1 (6 bases). CDR1 is LGHNA and CDR2 is YSLEER in the germline V gene. The V end was cut by 0 bases, the J end by 7 bases, with 15 bases between. The CDR3 runs to 16 residues.

Worth noting for this clone: Compared with germline, one end of the junction differs, possibly owing to a read error. The same CDR3 arises from other DNA sequences in this sample as well. V is TRBV7-2 and J is TRBJ1-4; D unresolved. Germline V gene lookup returns CDR1 SGHTA and CDR2 FQGNSA. CDR3 size: 15 residues. The CDR3 nucleotides are TGTGCCAGCAGCTTAGCGGGTGCAACCAATGAAAAACTGTTTTTT. As protein: CASSLAGATNEKLFF.

The sample holds a few counts of this clone. The rearrangement joins TRBV21-1 to TRBJ1-2. TRBV21-1 is a recognized pseudogene. This CDR3 region has 17 residues. CDR3 DNA sequence: TGTGCCAGCAGCAAAGCCCTGAAGGCGATACTTAACTATGGCTACACCTTC. Translated, it gives CASSKALKAILNYGYTF.

V is TRBV28 and J is TRBJ1-5; D not certain. Germline loops: CDR1 MDHEN, CDR2 SYDVKM. CDR3 size: 13 residues. Trimming stripped 10 bases from V and 2 bases from J, with 12 bases between. CDR3 DNA sequence: TGTGCCACCCAAACTGGGGGCAATCAGCCCCAGCATTTT. This gives the protein CATQTGGNQPQHF.

The J gene is TRBJ1-3, the V gene TRBV7-2; D is perhaps TRBD1 (5 bases). Trimming took 1 base from V and 4 from J, leaving 14 bases between them. The V gene's germline CDR1 is SGHTA and CDR2 FQGNSA. The CDR3 extends over 16 amino acids. Here the CDR3 DNA reads TGTGCCAGCAGCTTAGGGCCGGGCCAGGGAGGAAACACCATATATTTT. It specifies CASSLGPGQGGNTIYF.

The chain links TRBV6-6 to TRBJ2-1; D perhaps matches TRBD1 (6 bases). CDR3 size: 14 residues. The germline V gene has CDR1 MNHNY and CDR2 SVGAGI (reference sequence). V was shortened by 1 base and J by 6 bases, with 10 bases between the two germline ends. CDR3 amino acids: CASSYFQGGNEQFF. The CDR3 region has the DNA TGTGCCAGCAGTTACTTCCAAGGGGGCAATGAGCAGTTCTTC.

CDR3 region: CATSPLKLQPQHF. Here the CDR3 DNA reads TGTGCCACCAGCCCTTTGAAGCTACAGCCCCAGCATTTT. This chain links TRBV2 with TRBJ1-5; no clear D. CDR3 length: 13 amino acids. Germline lookup yields CDR1 SNHLY and CDR2 FYNNEI. Trimming cost V 10 bases and J 7 bases, with 17 bases left between them.

The rearrangement uses TRBV19 and TRBJ2-5; D unresolved. The CDR3 has 12 residues. Germline V gene sequence: CDR1 LNHDA, CDR2 SQIVND (reference sequence). Trimming shortened V by 2 bases and J by 0 bases, and 1 base separated the two germline ends. CDR3 protein: CASSIHQETQYF. CDR3 in DNA: TGTGCCAGTAGTATACACCAAGAGACCCAGTACTTC.

The CDR3 DNA reads as TGTGCCAGCAGCTTAAGGTGGGGCTCCTACGAGCAGTACTTC. Its protein product is CASSLRWGSYEQYF. The rearrangement joins TRBV7-9 to TRBJ2-7; D remains ambiguous. Between the trimmed V and J ends, which lost 2 bases and 0 bases, there was a span of 8 bases. CDR3 size: 14 residues. Germline assignment: CDR1 SEHNR and CDR2 FQNEAQ (reference sequence).

The CDR3: CASSFLTGGRGNTQYF. The CDR3 coding sequence is TGTGCCAGCAGTTTTCTGACAGGGGGCAGGGGAAATACGCAGTATTTT. The rearrangement links TRBV28 to TRBJ2-3, with 10 bases fitting TRBD1. The CDR3 is made up of 16 amino acids. J was trimmed by 7 bases and V by 3 bases; bases with no gene match: 10. Germline V gene sequence: CDR1 MDHEN, CDR2 SYDVKM.

This chain joins TRBV28 and TRBJ2-1; TRBD1 or TRBD2 may be the D gene (6 bases each). The length of the CDR3 is 15 residues. V lost 6 bases, J lost 7 bases, and 19 bases lay in between. Germline CDR1 reads MDHEN; CDR2 reads SYDVKM. DNA of the CDR3: TGTGCCAGCAGCCCCCCAGGCCGGGGGCCAAATGAGCAGTTCTTC. Translated: CASSPPGRGPNEQFF.

This chain links TRBV4-1 with TRBJ1-2; D not resolved. The V end lost 0 bases, the J end lost 7 bases, and 18 bases lay between the germline ends. This CDR3 spans 16 amino acids. From germline, CDR1 is MGHRA and CDR2 YSYEKL. CDR3 in amino acids: CASSQDGSGLRGGYTF. CDR3 coding DNA: TGCGCCAGCAGCCAAGACGGGTCCGGACTTCGGGGTGGCTACACCTTC.